What follows are 27 T cell receptor beta chains derived from one specimen sequenced in a study of blood T cell repertoires in COVID-19. Only in-frame clones appear in the TCRdb table, and some are missing; sequencing was by immunoSEQ multiplex PCR. The sample shows roughly 120,000 clones, roughly four fifths of them seen only once. Sequenced material: peripheral blood. Receptor source: a man aged 45-60 years with acute or convalescent COVID-19.

This chain connects TRBV7-8 to TRBJ2-6, with a possible D match to TRBD2 (5 bases). In germline, CDR1 is SGHVS, CDR2 FQNEAQ. The CDR3 is 13 residues long. V was trimmed by 8 bases and J by 4 bases, leaving 9 bases between them. The CDR3 nucleotides read TGTGCCAGCCGTTCGGGGGGGGCCAACGTCCTGACTTTC. It translates to CASRSGGANVLTF.

Only a few counts were recorded for this clone. The gene calls are TRBV7-8 and TRBJ2-5, with TRBD2 identical over 11 bases. CDR3 length equals 14 residues. Germline V CDR1 and CDR2: SGHVS, FQNEAQ. Losses at the gene ends were 4 bases for V and 4 bases for J; bases not matched to a gene: 2. The CDR3 here is CASSSLAGAETQYF. In DNA, the CDR3 is TGTGCCAGCAGCTCACTAGCGGGAGCAGAGACCCAGTACTTC.

This chain uses TRBV9 with TRBJ1-1; D is unresolved. V was trimmed by 0 bases and J by 1 base, leaving 4 bases between them. The germline CDR1 and CDR2 sequences are SGDLS and YYNGEE. The CDR3 contains 13 residues. The CDR3 nucleotides read TGTGCCAGCAGCGTAGATCGGAACACTGAAGCTTTCTTT. Its protein product is CASSVDRNTEAFF.

J is TRBJ2-2 and V is TRBV24-1; 14 bases match TRBD2. CDR3 length: 15 amino acids. Germline CDR1 is KGHDR and CDR2 is SFDVKD. V was clipped by 12 bases and J by 3 bases; unmatched bases: 5. This chain's CDR3 is CASGLAGDDTGELFF. The CDR3, as DNA: TGTGCCTCGGGACTAGCGGGAGACGACACCGGGGAGCTGTTTTTT.

This clone was seen a few times. J is TRBJ2-1 and V is TRBV15; 8 bases are shared with TRBD2. J lost 6 bases, V lost 2 bases, and 9 bases had no gene match. The CDR3 is 16 residues long. Germline CDR1 and CDR2: LNHNV and YYDKDF (reference sequence). CDR3 nucleotides: TGTGCCACCAGCAGAATAGCGGGAATTGCTGGCAATGAGCAGTTCTTC. It yields the protein CATSRIAGIAGNEQFF. Full variable domain (outside the CDR3, taken from reference TRBV15 and TRBJ2-1): DAMVIQNPRYQVTQFGKPVTLSCSQTLNHNVMYWYQQKSSQAPKLLFHYYDKDFNNEADTPDNFQSRRPNTSFCFLDIRSPGLGDTAMYLCATSRIAGIAGNEQFFGPGTRLTVL.

The gene calls are TRBV7-9 and TRBJ1-1; 7 nucleotides match TRBD1. The germline CDR1 and CDR2 sequences are SEHNR and FQNEAQ (reference sequence). Unmatched junction bases numbered 9, after V lost 4 bases and J lost 4 bases. The CDR3 is 15 amino acids. CDR3 nucleotide sequence: TGTGCCAGCAGCTCTAAGACAGGGTTATTCACTGAAGCTTTCTTT. Protein product: CASSSKTGLFTEAFF.

About this clone itself: The junction does not match germline at one end; this may be a read error. The V and J genes are TRBV5-1 and TRBJ2-1, with 7 nucleotides matching TRBD2. The CDR3 sequence is 16 residues long. CDR1 and CDR2 (germline): SGHRS, YFSETQ. This CDR3 is CASRRGASGAYNGQFF. The CDR3 DNA reads TGCGCCAGCAGGAGAGGGGCTAGCGGAGCTTACAATGGGCAGTTCTTC.

This clone was detected only a few times. The genes are TRBV19 and TRBJ1-1; the match to TRBD1 covers 8 bases. Germline CDR1 reads LNHDA; CDR2 reads SQIVND (reference sequence). The CDR3 has 14 residues. The J segment lost 1 base and the V segment lost 6 bases, leaving 4 bases of the junction unmatched. CDR3 in DNA: TGTGCCAGTAGGAGGCAGGGGGCGAACACTGAAGCTTTCTTT. It specifies CASRRQGANTEAFF.

The chain employs TRBV14 and TRBJ2-4; D is possibly TRBD1 (6 bases). In germline, CDR1 is SGHDN, CDR2 FVKESK. CDR3 length: 18 amino acids. The ends were cut back, 1 base at V and 7 bases at J, with 23 bases in the middle. The chain's CDR3 is CASSQAIRDTISPNIQYF. The CDR3 region has the DNA TGTGCCAGCAGCCAAGCTATCCGGGACACGATTTCTCCTAACATTCAGTACTTC.

The chain recombines TRBV5-1 with TRBJ2-1; 11 bases line up with TRBD2. The CDR3 consists of 14 residues. J was trimmed by 8 bases and V by 4 bases; bases with no gene match: 5. Germline V CDR1 and CDR2: SGHRS, YFSETQ. CDR3 nucleotides: TGCGCCAGCAGCCATCCACTAGCGGGAGATGAGCAGTTCTTC. Translated: CASSHPLAGDEQFF. The full variable domain, in which reference TRBV5-1 and TRBJ2-1 provide the parts outside the CDR3, is KAGVTQTPRYLIKTRGQQVTLSCSPISGHRSVSWYQQTPGQGLQFLFEYFSETQRNKGNFPGRFSGRQFSNSRSEMNVSTLELGDSALYLCASSHPLAGDEQFFGPGTRLTVL.

V and J are TRBV9 and TRBJ1-1, with D perhaps matching TRBD1 (6 bases). Germline assignment: CDR1 SGDLS and CDR2 YYNGEE. The CDR3 has 14 amino acids. Trimming took 4 bases from V and 1 from J, leaving 11 bases between them. The CDR3 here is CASSLSQGNTEAFF. DNA of the CDR3: TGTGCCAGCAGCCTCTCACAGGGGAACACTGAAGCTTTCTTT.

This clone was counted a few times. V and J are TRBV30 and TRBJ1-4; 7 positions agree with TRBD1. The CDR3 extends over 14 amino acids. With 5 bases clipped from V and 8 bases from J, the junction kept 11 bases outside the gene matches. Looked up from germline, CDR1 is GTSNPN and CDR2 is SVGIG (reference sequence). The chain's CDR3 is CAWAQQGRPEKLFF. CDR3 nucleotides: TGTGCCTGGGCCCAACAGGGGCGCCCCGAAAAACTGTTTTTT.

The V and J genes are TRBV2 and TRBJ1-4; D is possibly TRBD1 (5 bases). The CDR3 totals 12 residues. CDR1 and CDR2 (germline): SNHLY, FYNNEI. V lost 6 bases and J 10 bases, leaving 12 bases between the germline ends. The CDR3 protein is CASSGLGGKLFF. The CDR3, as DNA: TGTGCCAGCAGCGGGCTCGGGGGAAAACTGTTTTTT.

V and J are TRBV2 and TRBJ1-4; 7 bases match TRBD1. V trimming: 9 bases; J trimming: 4 bases; junction bases outside the gene matches: 11. The CDR3 is made up of 15 amino acids. Germline V gene lookup returns CDR1 SNHLY and CDR2 FYNNEI. This chain's CDR3 is CASQLRDSGNEKLFF. The CDR3 bases are TGTGCCAGTCAGCTTCGGGACAGCGGTAATGAAAAACTGTTTTTT. Filled out from reference TRBV2 and TRBJ1-4, the complete variable domain reads EPEVTQTPSHQVTQMGQEVILRCVPISNHLYFYWYRQILGQKVEFLVSFYNNEISEKSEIFDDQFSVERPDGSNFTLKIRSTKLEDSAMYFCASQLRDSGNEKLFFGSGTQLSVL.

This rearrangement joins TRBV18 to TRBJ1-1, with 8 bases lining up with TRBD1. The germline CDR1 and CDR2 sequences are KGHSH and LQKENI. Germline trimming cut 2 bases from V and 3 bases from J; bases unmatched to any gene: 5. CDR3 length: 15 amino acids. The CDR3 region is CASSPRTGSDTEAFF. The CDR3 DNA reads TGTGCCAGCTCACCAAGGACAGGGTCGGACACTGAAGCTTTCTTT.

This clone was observed a single time. The chain joins TRBV3-1 (or the pseudogene TRBV3-2) to TRBJ2-3; D might be TRBD2 (6 bases). Germline values: CDR1 LGHDT, CDR2 YNNKEL (reference sequence). The CDR3 spans 14 residues. Trimming left V 4 bases short and J 4 bases short, with 12 bases between. The CDR3 here is CASSPNRGSDTQYF. The CDR3 bases are TGTGCCAGCAGCCCGAATCGGGGGTCAGATACGCAGTATTTT.

J is TRBJ1-1 and V is TRBV2, with D possibly matching TRBD1 (5 bases). The CDR3 is 15 residues long. Germline V gene data show CDR1 as SNHLY and CDR2 as FYNNEI. Trimming shortened V by 5 bases and J by 4 bases, and 17 bases separated the two germline ends. This CDR3 is CASSPTRGVGTEAFF. The CDR3 DNA reads as TGTGCCAGCAGTCCCACGCGGGGGGTGGGCACTGAAGCTTTCTTT.

There are many counts of this clone. V gene TRBV20-1 combines with J gene TRBJ2-5; D unresolved. The CDR3 extends over 11 amino acids. Germline values: CDR1 DFQATT, CDR2 SNEGSKA (reference sequence). Trimming took off 0 bases at V and 5 bases at J, with 4 bases between the two ends. CDR3 coding DNA: TGCAGTGCTAGAGATCAGGAGACCCAGTACTTC. Translation gives CSARDQETQYF.

This clone came up a few times. The chain is built from TRBV6-5 and TRBJ1-2; 8 bases are a match to TRBD1. The V gene's germline CDR1 is MNHEY and CDR2 SVGAGI. J gave up 8 bases and V 7 bases, and 12 bases lay outside the gene matches. This CDR3 comprises 14 residues. The CDR3 is CASTGQGAASGYTF. The DNA of the CDR3 is TGTGCCAGCACCGGACAGGGAGCCGCTAGCGGCTACACCTTC.

The chain combines TRBV7-3 with TRBJ1-4; tentative D call: TRBD1 (5 bases). Germline CDR1 is SGHTA and CDR2 is FQGTGA. Deletions cut 5 bases from V and 2 bases from J, with 6 bases between. The CDR3 runs to 13 residues. The CDR3 here is CASSKGTNEKLFF. CDR3 coding DNA: TGTGCCAGCAGCAAGGGGACTAATGAAAAACTGTTTTTT. The whole variable domain, filled in from reference TRBV7-3 and TRBJ1-4, reads GAGVSQTPSNKVTEKGKYVELRCDPISGHTALYWYRQSLGQGPEFLIYFQGTGAADDSGLPNDRFFAVRPEGSVSTLKIQRTERGDSAVYLCASSKGTNEKLFFGSGTQLSVL.

The V and J genes are TRBV19 and TRBJ2-5; D remains unclear. From germline, CDR1 is LNHDA and CDR2 SQIVND (reference sequence). V lost 6 bases and J lost 5, with 13 bases in between. This CDR3 is built from 13 residues. CDR3 loop: CASRPRSSETQYF. The DNA of the CDR3 is TGTGCCAGTAGACCCCGCAGTTCCGAGACCCAGTACTTC.

This clone was recorded only once. The chain uses TRBV28 and TRBJ1-4, with a tentative D call TRBD1 (6 bases). Germline CDR1 and CDR2: MDHEN and SYDVKM. V lost 5 bases, J lost 5 bases, and 18 bases lay in between. The length of the CDR3 is 16 residues. DNA for the CDR3: TGTGCCAGCAGTCCCCATTCGACAGGCGACAATGAAAAACTGTTTTTT. This sequence encodes CASSPHSTGDNEKLFF.

Only a few counts were recorded for this clone. The chain is built from TRBV6-6 and TRBJ1-2; 11 nucleotides line up with TRBD1. This CDR3 is 14 amino acids long. Trimming took 3 bases from V and 8 from J; bases not matched to a gene: 5. Germline V lookup: CDR1 MNHNY, CDR2 SVGAGI (reference sequence). This chain's CDR3 is CASSYGQGAEGYTF. For the CDR3, the DNA is TGTGCCAGCAGTTATGGACAGGGGGCGGAGGGCTACACCTTC.

This clone was observed a handful of times. The genes are TRBV4-2 and TRBJ1-2, with 7 bases lining up with TRBD1. The CDR3 is 16 residues long. V dropped 0 bases and J dropped 8; count of bases not matched to a gene: 12. Germline V CDR1 and CDR2: LGHNA, YNFKEQ. CDR3 protein: CASSQEPTGTFRGYTF. In nucleotides, the CDR3 is TGTGCCAGCAGCCAAGAACCGACAGGGACTTTTAGGGGCTACACCTTC.

The chain couples TRBV7-2 to TRBJ2-5; a possible D gene is TRBD1 (6 bases). The CDR3 runs 14 residues. The V end was cut by 7 bases, the J end by 6 bases, with 18 bases between. Germline loops: CDR1 SGHTA, CDR2 FQGNSA. The chain's CDR3 is CASTPRGADKTQYF. CDR3 nucleotides: TGTGCCAGCACCCCCAGGGGCGCGGACAAGACCCAGTACTTC.

This clone was seen a few times. The rearrangement joins TRBV6-5 to TRBJ1-6; 10 bases agree with TRBD1. This CDR3 is 15 amino acids long. The V segment lost 6 bases and the J segment 10 bases; nucleotides outside the gene matches: 9. Germline CDR1 is MNHEY and CDR2 is SVGAGI. The CDR3 protein is CASRRQGALASPLHF. CDR3 bases: TGTGCCAGCAGAAGACAGGGGGCCTTGGCCTCACCCCTCCACTTT.

The V gene is TRBV2, the J gene TRBJ2-1, with D unclear. The V end was cut by 1 base, the J end by 6 bases, with 10 bases between. CDR3 size: 14 residues. Germline V gives CDR1 SNHLY, CDR2 FYNNEI. The DNA for the CDR3 is TGTGCCAGCAGTGAAGGGTCCGGTCCCAATGAGCAGTTCTTC. This gives the protein CASSEGSGPNEQFF.